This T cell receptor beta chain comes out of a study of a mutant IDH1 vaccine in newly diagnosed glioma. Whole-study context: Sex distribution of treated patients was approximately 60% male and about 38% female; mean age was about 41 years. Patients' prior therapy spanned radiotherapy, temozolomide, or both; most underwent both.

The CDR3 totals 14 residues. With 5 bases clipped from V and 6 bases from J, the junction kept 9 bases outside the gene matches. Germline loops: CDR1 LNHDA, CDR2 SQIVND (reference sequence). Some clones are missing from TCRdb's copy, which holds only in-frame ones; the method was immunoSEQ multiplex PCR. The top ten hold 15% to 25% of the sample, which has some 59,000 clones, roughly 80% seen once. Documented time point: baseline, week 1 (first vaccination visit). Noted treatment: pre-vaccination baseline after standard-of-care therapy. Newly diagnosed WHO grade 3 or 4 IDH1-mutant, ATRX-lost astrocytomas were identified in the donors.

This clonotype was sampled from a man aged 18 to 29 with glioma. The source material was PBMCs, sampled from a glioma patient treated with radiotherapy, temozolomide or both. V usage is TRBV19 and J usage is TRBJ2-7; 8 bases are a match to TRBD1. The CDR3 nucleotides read TGTGCCAGTAGTCCCGACAGGGGAAGCGTCGAGCAGTACTTC. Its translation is CASSPDRGSVEQYF.